This TCR beta chain stems from a study of blood T cells in healthy people across ages. Germline CDR1 and CDR2: SGHDT and YYEEEE. V lost 2 bases, J lost 0 bases, and 28 bases lay in between. This CDR3 spans 21 amino acids. There are a few counts of this clonotype. For the second PCR, which ran for roughly 7 to 11 cycles, a sample-barcoded 5' primer and a J-beta primer mix were used. TCRdb passed the 5' RACE reads through MiXCR, listing each CDR3 protein once. The data show roughly 500,000 distinct CDR3 sequences, nearly 25% seen once. These data were also reused for a study on T cells of mothers and their children. As reported in that work: The overlap seen between related mothers and children slightly exceeded that of unrelated pairs, though not significantly.

The chain uses TRBV5-6 and TRBJ2-3; D is perhaps TRBD2 (8 bases). The sample consisted of blood. This TCR derives from a boy between 10 and 17 years old in good health. CDR3 residues: CASSFREGAAWFLTSTDTQYF. CDR3 coding DNA: TGTGCCAGCAGCTTCCGGGAGGGGGCGGCATGGTTCCTGACTAGCACAGATACGCAGTATTTT.